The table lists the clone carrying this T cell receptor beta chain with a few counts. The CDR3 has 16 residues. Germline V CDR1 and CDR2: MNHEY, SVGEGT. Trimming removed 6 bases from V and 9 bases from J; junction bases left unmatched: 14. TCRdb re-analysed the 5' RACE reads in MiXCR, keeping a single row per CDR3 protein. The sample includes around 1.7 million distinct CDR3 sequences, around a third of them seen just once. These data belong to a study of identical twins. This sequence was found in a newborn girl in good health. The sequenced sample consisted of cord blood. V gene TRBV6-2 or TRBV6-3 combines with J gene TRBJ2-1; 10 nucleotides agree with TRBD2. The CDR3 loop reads CASSPISGRRGGEQFF. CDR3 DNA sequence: TGTGCCAGCAGCCCGATTAGCGGGAGGAGAGGGGGTGAGCAGTTCTTC.